The sequence of this T cell receptor beta chain was determined in a study of T cell responses to AZD1222 COVID-19 vaccine. Study-level points and caveats: White British people made up most donors, females outnumbered males, and clonal diversity was possibly underestimated. Every sample of the repertoires postdated the peak T cell response. Variant regions that are unmutated are reportedly the target of nearly half of spike-specific TCRs.

V shed 5 bases, J shed 3 bases, and the junction held 4 bases outside the gene matches. The germline CDR1 and CDR2 sequences are SQVTM and ANQGSEA. The CDR3 covers 13 residues. A note on this clone: The antigen remains undetermined.

Method: immunoSEQ multiplex PCR; TCRdb's copy keeps in-frame clones and lacks some. This table holds fewer than 85,000 clones, approximately 90% found once. The clonotype was recovered from an adult in good health. V usage is TRBV29-1 and J usage is TRBJ1-5; 7 nucleotides match TRBD1. The sequences come from peripheral blood, collected on day 0 of MenACWY control vaccination. CDR3 coding DNA: TGCAGCGTTTCCGACAGGGCCAATCAGCCCCAGCATTTT. This encodes CSVSDRANQPQHF.